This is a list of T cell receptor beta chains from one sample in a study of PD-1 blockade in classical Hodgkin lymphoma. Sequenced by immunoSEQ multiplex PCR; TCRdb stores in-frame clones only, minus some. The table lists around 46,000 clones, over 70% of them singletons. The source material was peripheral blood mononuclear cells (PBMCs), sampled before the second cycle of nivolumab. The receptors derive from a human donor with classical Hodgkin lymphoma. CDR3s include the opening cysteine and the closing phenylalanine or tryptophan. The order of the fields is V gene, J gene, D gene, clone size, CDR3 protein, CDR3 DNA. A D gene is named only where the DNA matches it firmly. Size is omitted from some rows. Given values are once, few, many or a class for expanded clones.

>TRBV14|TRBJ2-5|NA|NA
CASSQDYTIHQETQYF
TGTGCCAGCAGCCAAGATTACACGATACACCAAGAGACCCAGTACTTC
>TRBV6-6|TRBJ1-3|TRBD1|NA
CASSYSTGAGNTIYF
TGTGCCAGCAGTTACTCGACAGGGGCTGGAAACACCATATATTTT
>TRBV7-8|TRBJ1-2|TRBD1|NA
CASSLHRGDYGYTF
TGTGCCAGCAGCTTACACAGGGGGGACTATGGCTACACCTTC
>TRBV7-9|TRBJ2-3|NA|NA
CASSNTDTQYF
TGTGCCAGCAGCAATACAGATACGCAGTATTTT
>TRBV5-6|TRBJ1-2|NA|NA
CASSLRETKGYTF
TGTGCCAGCAGCCTCAGGGAAACTAAGGGCTACACCTTC
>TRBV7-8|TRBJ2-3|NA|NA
CASSLEGLRGDTQYF
TGTGCCAGCAGCTTAGAGGGACTTCGCGGAGATACGCAGTATTTT
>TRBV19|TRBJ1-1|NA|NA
CASSMGDRLDAFF
TGTGCCAGTAGTATGGGAGACAGGTTGGACGCTTTCTTT
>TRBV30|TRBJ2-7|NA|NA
CAWTQGTNYEQYF
TGTGCCTGGACACAGGGAACCAACTACGAGCAGTACTTC
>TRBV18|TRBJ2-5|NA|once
CASSPFGRGGETQYF
TGTGCCAGCTCACCATTCGGGAGAGGCGGGGAGACCCAGTACTTC
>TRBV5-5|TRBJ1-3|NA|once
CASSLSPGNTIYF
TGTGCCAGCAGCTTATCTCCTGGAAACACCATATATTTT
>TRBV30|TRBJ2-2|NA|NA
CAWSRPPGLFF
TGTGCCTGGAGTAGACCCCCTGGACTGTTTTTT
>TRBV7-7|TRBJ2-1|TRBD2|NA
CASSLGLGRDEQFF
TGTGCTAGCAGCCTCGGGCTAGGGAGGGATGAGCAGTTCTTC
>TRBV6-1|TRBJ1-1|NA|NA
CASGGSGNTEAFF
TGTGCCAGCGGGGGGTCGGGGAACACTGAAGCTTTCTTT
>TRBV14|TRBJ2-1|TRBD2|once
CASSQDGTSPFF
TGTGCCAGCAGCCAAGACGGGACTAGTCCGTTCTTC
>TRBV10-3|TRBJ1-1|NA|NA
CAISEPRGIEAFF
TGTGCCATCAGTGAGCCAAGGGGGATTGAAGCTTTCTTT
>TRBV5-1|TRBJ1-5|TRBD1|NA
CASSWDRGHGNLQPYSNQPQHF
TGCGCCAGCAGCTGGGACAGGGGGCATGGTAATCTACAGCCCTATAGCAATCAGCCCCAGCATTTT
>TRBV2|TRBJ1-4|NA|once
CASSGMTGSEKLFF
TGTGCCAGCAGTGGAATGACAGGTTCTGAAAAACTGTTTTTT
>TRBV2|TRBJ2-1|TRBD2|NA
CASRLLSSGRAGNEQFF
TGTGCCAGCAGACTACTATCGAGCGGGAGGGCCGGTAATGAGCAGTTCTTC
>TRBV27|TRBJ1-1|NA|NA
CASSLWARTEAFF
TGTGCCAGCAGTTTATGGGCGCGCACTGAAGCTTTCTTT
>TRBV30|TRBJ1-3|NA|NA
CAWSHGLLSGNTIYF
TGTGCCTGGAGTCATGGACTCCTCTCTGGAAACACCATATATTTT
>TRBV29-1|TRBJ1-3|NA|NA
CSVREGGLSGNTIYF
TGCAGCGTCAGAGAGGGGGGGTTATCTGGAAACACCATATATTTT
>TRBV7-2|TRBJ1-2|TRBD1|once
CASSLGGQGYGYTF
TGTGCCAGCAGCTTAGGGGGACAGGGGTATGGCTACACCTTC
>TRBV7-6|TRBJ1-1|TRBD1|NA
CASSSSQTGRATEAFF
TGTGCCAGCAGCTCGAGCCAGACAGGGCGGGCCACTGAAGCTTTCTTT
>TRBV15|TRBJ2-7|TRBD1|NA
CATSRWGQGAYEQYF
TGTGCCACCAGCAGATGGGGACAGGGTGCCTACGAGCAGTACTTC
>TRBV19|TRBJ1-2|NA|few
CATREGPYGYTF
TGTGCCACCCGGGAGGGACCCTATGGCTACACCTTC
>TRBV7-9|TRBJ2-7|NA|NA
CASSGWQGKVGEQYF
TGTGCCAGCAGCGGTTGGCAGGGAAAGGTCGGGGAGCAGTACTTC
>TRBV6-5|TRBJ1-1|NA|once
CASSEVSRSYEAFF
TGTGCCAGCAGTGAAGTGAGCAGGAGTTATGAAGCTTTCTTT
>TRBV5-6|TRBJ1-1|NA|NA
CASSLGAEAFF
TGTGCCAGCAGCCTGGGGGCTGAAGCTTTCTTT
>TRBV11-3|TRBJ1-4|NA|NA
CASSLTGSNEKLFF
TGTGCCAGCAGCTTAACAGGGTCTAATGAAAAACTGTTTTTT
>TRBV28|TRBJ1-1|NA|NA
CASSPQGRFEAFF
TGTGCCAGCAGCCCTCAGGGGCGGTTTGAAGCTTTCTTT
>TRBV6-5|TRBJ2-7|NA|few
CASSLTGPYEQYF
TGTGCCAGCAGCCTCACGGGACCCTACGAGCAGTACTTC
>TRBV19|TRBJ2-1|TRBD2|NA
CASSIGPSGYPSGQFF
TGTGCCAGTAGTATAGGGCCTAGCGGCTACCCCTCTGGGCAGTTCTTC
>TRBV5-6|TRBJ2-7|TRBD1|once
CASSLGVTGGEQYF
TGTGCCAGCAGCTTAGGGGTTACAGGGGGCGAGCAGTACTTC
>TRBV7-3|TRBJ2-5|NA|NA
CASSQGNQETQYF
TGTGCCAGCAGCCAGGGTAACCAAGAGACCCAGTACTTC
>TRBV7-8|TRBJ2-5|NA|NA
CASSLSWTPQETQYF
TGTGCCAGCAGCTTATCGTGGACACCACAAGAGACCCAGTACTTC
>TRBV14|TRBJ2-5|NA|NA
CASSPLGGPGETQYF
TGTGCCAGCAGCCCCCTGGGGGGGCCCGGAGAGACCCAGTACTTC
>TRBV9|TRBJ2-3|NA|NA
CASSATTSTDTQYF
TGTGCCAGCAGCGCAACGACAAGCACAGATACGCAGTATTTT
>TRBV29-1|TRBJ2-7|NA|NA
CSVRTLGQTYEQYF
TGCAGCGTGCGGACCCTTGGGCAGACCTACGAGCAGTACTTC
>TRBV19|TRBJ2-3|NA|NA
CASSRTIRTDTQYF
TGTGCCAGTAGTCGGACTATCCGCACAGATACGCAGTATTTT
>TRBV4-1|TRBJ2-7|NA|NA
CASSTPGRSYEQYF
TGCGCCAGCAGCACTCCCGGCAGGTCCTACGAGCAGTACTTC
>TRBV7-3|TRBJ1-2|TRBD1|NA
CASHYRGAYGYTF
TGTGCCAGCCACTACAGGGGAGCGTATGGCTACACCTTC
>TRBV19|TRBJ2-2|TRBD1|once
CATTDRAVGELFF
TGTGCCACCACAGACAGGGCAGTCGGGGAGCTGTTTTTT
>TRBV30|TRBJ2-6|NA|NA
CAWRTSGANVLTF
TGTGCCTGGAGGACCTCTGGGGCCAACGTCCTGACTTTC
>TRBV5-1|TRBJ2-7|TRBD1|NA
CASSDQGASYEQYF
TGCGCCAGCAGCGATCAGGGGGCCTCCTACGAGCAGTACTTC
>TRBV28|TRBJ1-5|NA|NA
CASSLGDRMDQPQHF
TGTGCCAGCAGTTTGGGCGACAGGATGGATCAGCCCCAGCATTTT
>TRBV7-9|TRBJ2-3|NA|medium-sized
CASSSEQADTQYF
TGTGCCAGCAGCTCCGAACAGGCAGATACGCAGTATTTT
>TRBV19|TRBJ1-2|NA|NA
CASSPEVYGYTF
TGTGCCAGTAGTCCTGAGGTCTATGGCTACACCTTC
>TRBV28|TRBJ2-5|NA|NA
CASSPPRPGGETQYF
TGTGCCAGCAGCCCACCCCGGCCCGGGGGAGAGACCCAGTACTTC
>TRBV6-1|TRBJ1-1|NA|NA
CASSEAQLWTEAFF
TGTGCCAGCAGTGAAGCGCAGTTATGGACTGAAGCTTTCTTT
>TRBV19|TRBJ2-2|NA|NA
CASSTLGQTGELFF
TGTGCCAGTAGTACGCTAGGACAGACCGGGGAGCTGTTTTTT
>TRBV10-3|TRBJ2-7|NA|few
CAISNGKGLAYEQYF
TGTGCCATCAGTAATGGGAAGGGGCTCGCCTACGAGCAGTACTTC
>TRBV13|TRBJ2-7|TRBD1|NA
CASSNLGQGGSYEQYF
TGTGCCAGCAGCAATCTCGGACAGGGGGGATCCTACGAGCAGTACTTC
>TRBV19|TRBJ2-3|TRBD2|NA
CASSRRSGSTGDTQYF
TGTGCCAGTAGTAGGCGTAGCGGGAGCACCGGGGATACGCAGTATTTT
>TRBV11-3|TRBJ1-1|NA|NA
CASSLEGTGNTEAFF
TGTGCCAGCAGCTTAGAGGGGACGGGGAACACTGAAGCTTTCTTT
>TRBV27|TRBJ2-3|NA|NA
CASTRGWGTTDTQYF
TGTGCCAGCACCCGGGGGTGGGGGACCACAGATACGCAGTATTTT